The table lists the clone carrying this T cell receptor beta chain with a count of one. It was in the United States that all participants with HIV were treated. The libraries were made with immunoSEQ v3.0 at survey level. Generated by immunoSEQ multiplex PCR, the TCRdb table keeps only in-frame clones and is missing some. This sample has some 25,000 clones, with approximately 81% found just once. The CDR3 covers 12 residues. Germline assignment: CDR1 SQVTM and CDR2 ANQGSEA. With 6 bases clipped from V and 1 base from J, the junction kept 3 bases outside the gene matches. This sample stems from a study of long-term antiretroviral therapy in people with HIV.

This receptor was identified in a man aged 35-49 years with HIV. The material sequenced was unsorted PBMCs, taken 3 years after starting antiretroviral therapy. The chain combines TRBV29-1 with TRBJ2-7, with 7 bases fitting TRBD2. The CDR3 DNA reads as TGCAGCGTCCGGGGGGTATCCTACGAGCAGTACTTC. Protein sequence: CSVRGVSYEQYF.